These T cell receptor beta chains were read from a single sample in a study of blood T cell repertoires in COVID-19. The table came from immunoSEQ multiplex PCR; TCRdb's copy has only in-frame clones and leaves some out. The sample lists some 290,000 clones, around 85% seen once, with about 12% in the top ten. The material sequenced was peripheral blood. These receptors were obtained from a woman in her twenties or thirties with COVID-19, enrolled during active disease. Each CDR3 is given with its conserved first and last residue. The D gene is left open where the match is weak. Size is omitted from some rows. Given values are once, few, many or a class for expanded clones.

CDR3: CASSIGEGDTQYF
DNA: TGTGCCAGTAGTATAGGGGAGGGAGATACGCAGTATTTT
size: .
J: TRBJ2-3
V: TRBV19
D: TRBD2

CDR3: CASSELEGGGASEQYF
DNA: TGTGCCAGCAGTGAATTGGAGGGAGGGGGGGCGAGCGAGCAGTACTTC
size: .
J: TRBJ2-7
V: TRBV6-1
D: .

CDR3: CASSSPGQGVSAQYF
DNA: TGTGCCAGCAGTTCCCCGGGACAGGGGGTGAGTGCGCAGTATTTT
size: .
J: TRBJ2-3
V: TRBV28
D: TRBD1

CDR3: CASSQELADDWGEQFF
DNA: TGCGCCAGCAGCCAAGAGCTAGCGGACGACTGGGGTGAGCAGTTCTTC
size: .
J: TRBJ2-1
V: TRBV4-1
D: TRBD2

CDR3: CASSHLVSGGVYEQYF
DNA: TGTGCCAGCAGCCACCTTGTCAGCGGGGGGGTCTACGAGCAGTACTTC
size: .
J: TRBJ2-7
V: TRBV5-5
D: TRBD2

CDR3: CASSSGRESEAFF
DNA: TGTGCCAGCAGCTCTGGTAGGGAGAGTGAAGCTTTCTTT
size: few
J: TRBJ1-1
V: TRBV11-2
D: .

CDR3: CASSPGGPGYGYTF
DNA: TGTGCCAGCAGCCCCGGGGGGCCGGGCTATGGCTACACCTTC
size: .
J: TRBJ1-2
V: TRBV14
D: .

CDR3: CASKLRTEVKDTQYF
DNA: TGTGCCAGTAAGCTGAGGACAGAGGTTAAAGATACGCAGTATTTT
size: .
J: TRBJ2-3
V: TRBV19
D: .

CDR3: CASSLSAPFGNQPQHF
DNA: TGTGCCAGCAGTTTATCGGCCCCCTTCGGCAATCAGCCCCAGCATTTT
size: .
J: TRBJ1-5
V: TRBV27
D: .

CDR3: CASSHLAGGHLFF
DNA: TGTGCCAGCAGCCATTTAGCGGGGGGGCACCTGTTCTTC
size: once
J: TRBJ2-1
V: TRBV14
D: TRBD2

CDR3: CASSIGQGAAGELFF
DNA: TGTGCCAGTAGTATAGGACAGGGGGCGGCCGGGGAGCTGTTTTTT
size: .
J: TRBJ2-2
V: TRBV19
D: TRBD1

CDR3: CASSQVAGDLPYEQYF
DNA: TGTGCCAGCAGCCAAGTGGCAGGGGACCTACCGTACGAGCAGTACTTC
size: .
J: TRBJ2-7
V: TRBV14
D: .

CDR3: CSVEVPHYNEQFF
DNA: TGCAGCGTTGAAGTTCCCCATTACAATGAGCAGTTCTTC
size: .
J: TRBJ2-1
V: TRBV29-1
D: .

CDR3: CASSQDQTGIPHEQYF
DNA: TGTGCCAGCAGCCAAGATCAGACAGGGATCCCCCACGAGCAGTACTTC
size: .
J: TRBJ2-7
V: TRBV4-2
D: TRBD1

CDR3: CASSLEVTSGGWGTQYF
DNA: TGCGCCAGCAGCTTGGAAGTGACTAGCGGGGGATGGGGGACCCAGTACTTC
size: .
J: TRBJ2-5
V: TRBV5-1
D: TRBD2

CDR3: CASGTGLNQPQHF
DNA: TGTGCCAGCGGGACAGGACTCAATCAGCCCCAGCATTTT
size: .
J: TRBJ1-5
V: TRBV11-2
D: TRBD1

CDR3: CASSSTRVGDQPQHF
DNA: TGTGCCAGCAGCTCCACCAGGGTCGGCGATCAGCCCCAGCATTTT
size: medium-sized
J: TRBJ1-5
V: TRBV7-9
D: .

CDR3: CASGSWTYEQYF
DNA: TGTGCTAGTGGTTCGTGGACTTACGAGCAGTACTTC
size: once
J: TRBJ2-7
V: TRBV12-5
D: .

CDR3: CASSFGGGAETQYF
DNA: TGTGCCAGCAGTTTCGGCGGGGGGGCAGAGACCCAGTACTTC
size: .
J: TRBJ2-5
V: TRBV27
D: TRBD2

CDR3: CASSSRAGVLSQPQHF
DNA: TGTGCCAGCAGCTCGAGAGCAGGGGTCCTGAGCCAGCCCCAGCATTTT
size: .
J: TRBJ1-5
V: TRBV5-4
D: .

CDR3: CASSTRDRGETDTQYF
DNA: TGTGCCAGCAGCACCCGGGACAGGGGGGAAACAGATACGCAGTATTTT
size: .
J: TRBJ2-3
V: TRBV7-6
D: TRBD1

CDR3: CASRSSYEQYF
DNA: TGTGCCAGTAGGAGCTCCTACGAGCAGTACTTC
size: .
J: TRBJ2-7
V: TRBV28
D: .

CDR3: CASRPKVGRGSPSTDTQYF
DNA: TGTGCCAGCAGACCAAAGGTGGGGCGGGGGAGTCCAAGCACAGATACGCAGTATTTT
size: .
J: TRBJ2-3
V: TRBV7-9
D: TRBD2

CDR3: CSVDRDEQYF
DNA: TGCAGCGTCGACAGGGACGAGCAGTACTTC
size: .
J: TRBJ2-7
V: TRBV29-1
D: TRBD1

CDR3: CASRGGRASYEQYF
DNA: TGTGCCAGCAGGGGGGGACGGGCTTCCTACGAGCAGTACTTC
size: .
J: TRBJ2-7
V: TRBV6-5
D: .

CDR3: CASSLRSGGLSSYEQYF
DNA: TGTGCCAGCAGCCTCCGATCGGGGGGATTAAGCTCCTACGAGCAGTACTTC
size: few
J: TRBJ2-7
V: TRBV3-1/TRBV3-2
D: TRBD2

CDR3: CASSKIRQGSLNVRAFF
DNA: TGTGCCAGCAGCAAAATTAGGCAGGGGAGCCTCAATGTTCGTGCTTTCTTT
size: .
J: TRBJ1-1
V: TRBV21-1
D: .

CDR3: CASSPEVFPNTEAFF
DNA: TGTGCCAGCTCACCAGAGGTGTTTCCGAACACTGAAGCTTTCTTT
size: .
J: TRBJ1-1
V: TRBV18
D: .

CDR3: CASSFSQGESPLHF
DNA: TGTGCCAGCAGTTTCTCACAGGGCGAATCACCCCTCCACTTT
size: .
J: TRBJ1-6
V: TRBV6-5
D: .